Described below is a single T cell receptor (beta chain) sequence and its context. Its antigen is unidentified. Negative magnetic isolation gave CD8+ and CD4+ cells; FACS enriched CD8+ TEMRA. The sample is drawn from a study of CD8 T cells in Susac syndrome. General study findings and limits: TCR sequencing and HLA analysis covered a relatively small number of individuals.

The CDR3 has 14 amino acids. In germline, CDR1 is DFQATT, CDR2 SNEGSKA (reference sequence). V lost 0 bases, J lost 5 bases, and 13 bases lay in between. RNA totalling about 0.45 to 1 ug underwent reverse transcription with random hexamers. MiXCR, applied by TCRdb to the immunoSEQ multiplex PCR reads, yields one record per CDR3 protein. This sample has about 210,000 distinct CDR3 sequences, with 85% to 95% found just once. Sequencing input: CD4+ T cells from PBMCs. This chain connects TRBV20-1 to TRBJ2-5; the D gene could be TRBD1 or TRBD2 (6 bases each). The TCR was taken from a human donor in good health. The CDR3 DNA is TGCAGTGCTAGAGATTCGGGGGCCGGGGAGACCCAGTACTTC. Translation: CSARDSGAGETQYF.